This T cell receptor beta chain was retrieved from a study of shared clonotypes between healthy human individuals. For this clone: The antigen remains undetermined.

This CDR3 spans 14 amino acids. V dropped 1 base and J dropped 5; count of bases not matched to a gene: 2. CDR1 and CDR2 (germline): SGHNT, YYREEE (reference sequence). All participating donors were Caucasian adults from Nashville, Tennessee. Study outcomes and limitations: In the sorted subsets, rarefaction showed sequencing was incomplete despite large depth. Across a handful of donors, naive CD4 shared roughly 5.1%, naive CD8 around 4%, memory CD4 over 2%, memory CD8 0.4% to 0.5%.

TCRdb's table, derived via immunoSEQ multiplex PCR, lists solely in-frame clones and lacks some. The sample consists of approximately 1.4 million clones, around 98% of them appearing once. The gene calls are TRBV5-4 and TRBJ2-5, with 10 bases matching TRBD2. The sequence derives from a man between 25 and 39 years old in good health. The sample was naive CD4+ T cells sorted from blood. Subset here: CD45RA+ positively selected. The CDR3, as DNA: TGTGCCAGCAGCTTGATGGGACTAGCGGAGACCCAGTACTTC. Translating gives CASSLMGLAETQYF.